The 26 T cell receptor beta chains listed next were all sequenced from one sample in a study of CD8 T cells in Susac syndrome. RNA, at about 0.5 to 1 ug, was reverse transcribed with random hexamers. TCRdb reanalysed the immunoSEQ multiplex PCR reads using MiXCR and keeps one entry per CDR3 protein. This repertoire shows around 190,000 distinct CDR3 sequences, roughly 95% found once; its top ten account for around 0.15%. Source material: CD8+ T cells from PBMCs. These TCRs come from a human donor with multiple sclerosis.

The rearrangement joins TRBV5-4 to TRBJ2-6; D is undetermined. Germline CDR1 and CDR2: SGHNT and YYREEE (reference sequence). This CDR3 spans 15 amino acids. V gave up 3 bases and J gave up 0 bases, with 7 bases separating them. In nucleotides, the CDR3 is TGTGCCAGCAGCTCACTTGACTCTGGGGCCAACGTCCTGACTTTC. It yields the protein CASSSLDSGANVLTF.

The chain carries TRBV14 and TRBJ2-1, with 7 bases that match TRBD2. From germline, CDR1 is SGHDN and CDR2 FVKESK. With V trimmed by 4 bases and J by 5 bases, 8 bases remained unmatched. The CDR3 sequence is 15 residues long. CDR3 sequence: CASSRGEGVDNEQFF. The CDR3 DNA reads TGTGCCAGCAGCCGTGGGGAGGGCGTCGACAATGAGCAGTTCTTC.

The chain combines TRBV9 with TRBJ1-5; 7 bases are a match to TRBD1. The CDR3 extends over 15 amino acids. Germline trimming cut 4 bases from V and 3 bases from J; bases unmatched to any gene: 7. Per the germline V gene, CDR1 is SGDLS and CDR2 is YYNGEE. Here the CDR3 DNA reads TGTGCCAGCAGCCTCGACAGGGAGGACAATCAGCCCCAGCATTTT. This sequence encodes CASSLDREDNQPQHF.

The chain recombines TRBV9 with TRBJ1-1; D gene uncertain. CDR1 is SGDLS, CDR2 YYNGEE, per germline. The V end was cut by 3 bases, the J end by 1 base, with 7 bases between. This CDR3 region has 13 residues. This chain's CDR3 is CASSGETNTEAFF. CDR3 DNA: TGTGCCAGCAGCGGGGAGACGAACACTGAAGCTTTCTTT.

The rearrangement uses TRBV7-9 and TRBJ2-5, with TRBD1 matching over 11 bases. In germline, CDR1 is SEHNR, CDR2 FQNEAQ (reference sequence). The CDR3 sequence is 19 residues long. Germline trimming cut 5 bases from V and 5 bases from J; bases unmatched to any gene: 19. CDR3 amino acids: CASSPLIRDRGSFGETQYF. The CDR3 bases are TGTGCCAGCAGCCCCCTAATCCGGGACAGGGGGAGTTTTGGCGAGACCCAGTACTTC.

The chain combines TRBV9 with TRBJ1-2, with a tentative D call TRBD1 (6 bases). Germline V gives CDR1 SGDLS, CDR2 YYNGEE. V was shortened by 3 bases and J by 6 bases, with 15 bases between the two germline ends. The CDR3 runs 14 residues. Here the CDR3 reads CASSDADRPNGYTF. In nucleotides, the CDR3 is TGTGCCAGCAGCGATGCCGACAGGCCAAATGGCTACACCTTC.

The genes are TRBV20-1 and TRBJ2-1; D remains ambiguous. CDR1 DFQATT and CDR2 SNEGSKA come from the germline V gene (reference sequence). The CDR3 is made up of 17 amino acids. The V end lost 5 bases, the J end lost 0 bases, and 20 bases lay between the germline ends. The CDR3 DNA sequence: TGCAGTGCTCCGGAGAAGACGGAACTGAGCTCCTACAATGAGCAGTTCTTC. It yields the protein CSAPEKTELSSYNEQFF.

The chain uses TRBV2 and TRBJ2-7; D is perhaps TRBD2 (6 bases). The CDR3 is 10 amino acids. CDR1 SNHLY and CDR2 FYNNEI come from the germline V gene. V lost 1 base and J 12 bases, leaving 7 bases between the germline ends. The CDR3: CASSEGGVYF. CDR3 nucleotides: TGTGCCAGCAGTGAAGGGGGGGTGTACTTC.

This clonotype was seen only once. CDR3 DNA: TGTGCCAGCAGCGGGGGACAGGGGAGCTACACCTTC. Translation gives CASSGGQGSYTF. The chain carries TRBV9 and TRBJ1-2; the match to TRBD1 covers 10 bases. Germline CDR1 reads SGDLS; CDR2 reads YYNGEE. J lost 9 bases, V lost 3 bases, and 2 bases had no gene match. The CDR3 sequence is 12 residues long. The whole variable domain, remainder taken from reference TRBV9 and TRBJ1-2, is DSGVTQTPKHLITATGQRVTLRCSPRSGDLSVYWYQQSLDQGLQFLIQYYNGEERAKGNILERFSAQQFPDLHSELNLSSLELGDSALYFCASSGGQGSYTFGSGTRLTVV.

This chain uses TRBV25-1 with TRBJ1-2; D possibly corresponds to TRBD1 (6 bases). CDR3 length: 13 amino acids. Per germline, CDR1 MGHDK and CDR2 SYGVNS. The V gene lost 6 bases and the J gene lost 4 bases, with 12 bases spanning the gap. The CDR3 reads CASSQQGTYGYTF. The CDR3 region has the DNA TGTGCCAGCAGCCAACAGGGAACCTATGGCTACACCTTC.

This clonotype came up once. In nucleotides, the CDR3 is TGTGCCAGCAGTGAAGGGGCCAGCTCCTACGAGCAGTACTTC. This gives the protein CASSEGASSYEQYF. The gene calls are TRBV2 and TRBJ2-7; unclear D gene. The CDR3 covers 14 residues. Germline V lookup: CDR1 SNHLY, CDR2 FYNNEI. V shed 1 base and J shed 0 bases, with 7 bases lying between them. The whole variable domain, remainder taken from reference TRBV2 and TRBJ2-7, is EPEVTQTPSHQVTQMGQEVILRCVPISNHLYFYWYRQILGQKVEFLVSFYNNEISEKSEIFDDQFSVERPDGSNFTLKIRSTKLEDSAMYFCASSEGASSYEQYFGPGTRLTVT.

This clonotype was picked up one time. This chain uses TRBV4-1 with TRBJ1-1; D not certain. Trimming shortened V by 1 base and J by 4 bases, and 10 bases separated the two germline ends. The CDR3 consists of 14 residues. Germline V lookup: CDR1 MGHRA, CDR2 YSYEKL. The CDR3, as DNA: TGCGCCAGCAGCCAAGTTAAATCGGGCACTGAAGCTTTCTTT. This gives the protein CASSQVKSGTEAFF.

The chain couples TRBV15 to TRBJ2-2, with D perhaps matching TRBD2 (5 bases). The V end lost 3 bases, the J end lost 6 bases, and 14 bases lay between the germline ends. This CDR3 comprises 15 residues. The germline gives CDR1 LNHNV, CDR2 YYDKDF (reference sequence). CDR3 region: CATSSPVEDPGELFF. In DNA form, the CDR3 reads TGTGCCACCAGCAGTCCAGTGGAGGACCCCGGGGAGCTGTTTTTT.

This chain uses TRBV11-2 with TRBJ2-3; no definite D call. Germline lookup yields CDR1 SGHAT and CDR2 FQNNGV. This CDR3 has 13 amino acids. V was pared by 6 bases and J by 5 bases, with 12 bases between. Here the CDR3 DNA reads TGTGCCAGCAGATCATCCCGCGAAGATACGCAGTATTTT. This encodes CASRSSREDTQYF. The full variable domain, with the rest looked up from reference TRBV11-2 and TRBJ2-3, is EAGVAQSPRYKIIEKRQSVAFWCNPISGHATLYWYQQILGQGPKLLIQFQNNGVVDDSQLPKDRFSAERLKGVDSTLKIQPAKLEDSAVYLCASRSSREDTQYFGPGTRLTVL.

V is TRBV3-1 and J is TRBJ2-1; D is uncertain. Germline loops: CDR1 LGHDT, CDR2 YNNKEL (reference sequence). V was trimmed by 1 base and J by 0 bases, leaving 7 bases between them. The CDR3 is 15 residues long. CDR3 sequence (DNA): TGTGCCAGCAGCCAAGGGGCTGCCTCCTACAATGAGCAGTTCTTC. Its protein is CASSQGAASYNEQFF.

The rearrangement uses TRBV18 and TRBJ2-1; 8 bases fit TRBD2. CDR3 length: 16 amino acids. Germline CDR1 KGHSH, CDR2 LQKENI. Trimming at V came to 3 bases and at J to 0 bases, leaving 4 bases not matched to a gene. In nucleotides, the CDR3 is TGTGCCAGCTCACCCCCCAGCGGGAGCTCCTACAATGAGCAGTTCTTC. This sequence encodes CASSPPSGSSYNEQFF.

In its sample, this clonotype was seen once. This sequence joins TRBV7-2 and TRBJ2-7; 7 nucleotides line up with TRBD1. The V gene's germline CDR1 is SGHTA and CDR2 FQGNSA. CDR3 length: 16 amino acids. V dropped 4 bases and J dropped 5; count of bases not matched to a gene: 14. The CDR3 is CASSSYPRTGANEQYF. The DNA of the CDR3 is TGTGCCAGCAGCTCGTACCCGAGGACAGGTGCGAACGAGCAGTACTTC.

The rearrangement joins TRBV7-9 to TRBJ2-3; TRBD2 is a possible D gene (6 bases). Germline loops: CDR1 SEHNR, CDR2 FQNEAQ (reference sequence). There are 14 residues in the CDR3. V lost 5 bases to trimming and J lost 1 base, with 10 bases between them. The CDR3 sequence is CASSGWGGTDTQYF. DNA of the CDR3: TGTGCCAGCAGCGGATGGGGGGGCACAGATACGCAGTATTTT.

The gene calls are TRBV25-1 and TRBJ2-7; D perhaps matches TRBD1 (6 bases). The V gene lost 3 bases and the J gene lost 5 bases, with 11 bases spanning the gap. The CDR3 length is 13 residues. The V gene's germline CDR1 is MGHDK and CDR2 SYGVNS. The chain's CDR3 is CASSDPDRNEQYF. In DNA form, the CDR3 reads TGTGCCAGCAGTGACCCCGACAGGAACGAGCAGTACTTC.

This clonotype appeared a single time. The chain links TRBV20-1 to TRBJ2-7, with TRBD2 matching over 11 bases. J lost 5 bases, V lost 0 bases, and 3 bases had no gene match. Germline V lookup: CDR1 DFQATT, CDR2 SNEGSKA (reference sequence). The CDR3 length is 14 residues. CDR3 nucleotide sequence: TGCAGTGCTAGAGATTCTAGCGGGGGGCACGAGCAGTACTTC. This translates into CSARDSSGGHEQYF.

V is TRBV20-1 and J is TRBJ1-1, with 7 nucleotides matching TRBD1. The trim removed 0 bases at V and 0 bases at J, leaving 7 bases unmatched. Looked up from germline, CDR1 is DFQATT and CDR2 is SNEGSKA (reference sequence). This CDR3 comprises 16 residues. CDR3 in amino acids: CSARETGTVMNTEAFF. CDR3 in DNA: TGCAGTGCTAGAGAAACCGGGACAGTCATGAACACTGAAGCTTTCTTT.

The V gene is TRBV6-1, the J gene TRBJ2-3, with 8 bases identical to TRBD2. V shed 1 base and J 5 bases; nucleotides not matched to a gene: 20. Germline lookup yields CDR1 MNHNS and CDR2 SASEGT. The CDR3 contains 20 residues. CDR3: CASSEGSIGLGGRRRDTQYF. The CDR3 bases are TGTGCCAGCAGTGAAGGGTCGATAGGTCTGGGCGGGAGGAGGAGAGATACGCAGTATTTT.

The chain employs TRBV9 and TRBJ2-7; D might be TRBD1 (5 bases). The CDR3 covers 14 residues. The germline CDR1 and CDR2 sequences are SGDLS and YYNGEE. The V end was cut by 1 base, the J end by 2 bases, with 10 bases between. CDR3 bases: TGTGCCAGCAGCGTAACGGACAACCCCTACGAGCAGTACTTC. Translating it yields CASSVTDNPYEQYF.

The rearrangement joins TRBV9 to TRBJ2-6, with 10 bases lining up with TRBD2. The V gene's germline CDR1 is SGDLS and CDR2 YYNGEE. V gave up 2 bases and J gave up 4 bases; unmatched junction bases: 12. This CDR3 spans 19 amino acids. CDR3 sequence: CASSVPWASGSSGANVLTF. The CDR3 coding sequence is TGTGCCAGCAGCGTCCCCTGGGCTAGCGGGAGCTCCGGGGCCAACGTCCTGACTTTC.

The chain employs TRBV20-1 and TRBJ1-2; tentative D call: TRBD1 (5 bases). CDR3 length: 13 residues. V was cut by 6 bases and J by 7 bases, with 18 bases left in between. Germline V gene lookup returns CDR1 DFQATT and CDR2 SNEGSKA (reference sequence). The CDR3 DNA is TGCAGTGCCACGGGGGGACGGGCGGGTGGCTACACCTTC. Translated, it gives CSATGGRAGGYTF.

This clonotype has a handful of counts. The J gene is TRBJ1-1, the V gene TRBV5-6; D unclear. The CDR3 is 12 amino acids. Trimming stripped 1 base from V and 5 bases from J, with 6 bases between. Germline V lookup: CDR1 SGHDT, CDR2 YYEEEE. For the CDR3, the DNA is TGTGCCAGCAGCTTGCGGAAGACTGAAGCTTTCTTT. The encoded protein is CASSLRKTEAFF.